This T cell receptor beta chain appears in the sequencing data of a study of blood T cell repertoires in COVID-19. Study details: Acute and convalescent COVID-19 specimens originated in the United States, Italy and Spain. PBMCs, B-cell-depleted T cells, or T cells were the source of the cDNA or gDNA that made up the material.

V was cut by 6 bases and J by 7 bases, with 9 bases left in between. This CDR3 has 12 residues. Looked up from germline, CDR1 is MDHEN and CDR2 is SYDVKM. How the authors handled the data: For nucleated cells, counts were estimated from reference gene primer amplification. Assay used: immunoSEQ multiplex PCR; TCRdb lists only in-frame clones, some missing. D and trimming were read from the DNA, whereas the V and J calls and clone size are those reported in that table. The repertoire holds hundreds of thousands of clones, with 85% as singletons. The rearrangement uses TRBV28 and TRBJ2-2, with D possibly being TRBD2 (6 bases). This TCR was sampled from a woman between 25 and 40 years old who had been exposed to COVID-19. Material for sequencing was PBMCs or T cells enriched from blood (not recorded which). The CDR3 reads CASSLAVGELFF. The CDR3 bases are TGTGCCAGCAGCTTAGCGGTCGGGGAGCTGTTTTTT.